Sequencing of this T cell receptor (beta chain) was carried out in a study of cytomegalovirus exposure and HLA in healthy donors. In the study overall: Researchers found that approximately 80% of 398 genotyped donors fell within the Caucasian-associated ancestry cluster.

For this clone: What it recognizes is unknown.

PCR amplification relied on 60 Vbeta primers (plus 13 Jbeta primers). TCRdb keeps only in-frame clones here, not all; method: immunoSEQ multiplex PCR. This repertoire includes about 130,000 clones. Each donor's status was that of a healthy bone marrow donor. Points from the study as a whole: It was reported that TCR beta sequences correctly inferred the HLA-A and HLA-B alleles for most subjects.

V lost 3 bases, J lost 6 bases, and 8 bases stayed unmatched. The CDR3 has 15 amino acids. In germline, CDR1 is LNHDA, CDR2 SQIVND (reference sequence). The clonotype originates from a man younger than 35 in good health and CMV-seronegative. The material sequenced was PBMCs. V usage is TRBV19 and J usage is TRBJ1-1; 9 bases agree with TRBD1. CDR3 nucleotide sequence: TGTGCCAGTAGTATTTACAGGGGGCGTGATGCTGAAGCTTTCTTT. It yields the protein CASSIYRGRDAEAFF.